This TCR beta chain is from a study of OX40 agonist ivuxolimab in advanced cancers. Study-level information: The diagnoses of dose-escalation patients were hepatocellular carcinoma, melanoma, renal cell or head and neck cancer. Study-wide points: In the 0.1 to 3.0 mg/kg range, CD4+ and CD8+ blood T cells had expanded clonally by week 6.

In this sample, this clone turned up once. Its specificity is not known. Assay used: immunoSEQ multiplex PCR; TCRdb lists only in-frame clones, some missing. Among roughly 52,000 clones listed, 65% to 80% were seen once. The trim removed 4 bases at V and 0 bases at J, leaving 7 bases unmatched. The length of the CDR3 is 19 residues. The germline gives CDR1 SGHNT, CDR2 YENEEA. The receptor's source is an adult with an advanced solid tumor such as melanoma, head and neck, liver or kidney cancer. The input for sequencing was CD4+ or CD8+ T cells sorted from blood, taken in a trial of the OX40 agonist ivuxolimab. The V call is TRBV11-3, the J call TRBJ2-1; 15 nucleotides line up with TRBD2. The CDR3 DNA reads TGTGCCAGCAGCTCCCGGACTAGCGGGGGGGGAAGCTCCTACAATGAGCAGTTCTTC. Protein product: CASSSRTSGGGSSYNEQFF.